This TCR gamma chain appears in the sequencing data of a study of γδ T cells in repeated Plasmodium falciparum infection. The overall study: Malian children with intense seasonal malaria exposure were compared with matched Australian children. Donors had four controlled P. falciparum NF54 infections over 644 days. Each infection was followed by sampling at 21 days, plus baseline and some pre-infection draws.

This clone was recorded a few times. TCRdb shows a much larger clone's protein in place of this DNA's translation, and the two differ at residue 14, likely through a read error; the protein shown is translated from the DNA. TCRdb reanalysed the multiplex PCR reads via CATT. Counted here are 25,000 to 30,000 gamma-chain clones, roughly 3.1% occurring once; the ten biggest clones make up approximately 30%. This CDR3 has 18 residues. Germline V CDR1 and CDR2: GITISATS, ISYDGTV (reference sequence). Flow sorting of PBMC yielded separate Vgamma9/Vdelta2+ and Vdelta2-negative gammadelta T cell populations for bulk repertoire analysis.

The source is a pool of human donors (malaria-infected and uninfected, not separated). The rearrangement joins TRGV9 to TRGJP. In the absence of a J gene in TCRdb, the DNA was matched to germline to assign it here. Sequences were obtained from gamma-delta T cells from blood. The CDR3 sequence: CALWEVGSQELGKRIKVF. CDR3 in DNA: TGTGCCTTGTGGGAGGTGGGCTCTCAAGAGTTGGGCAAAAGAATCAAGGTATTT.